This T cell receptor beta chain was captured by sequencing in a study of blood T cell repertoires in COVID-19 (dated by TCRdb to the early 2020s). With regard to the full study: Samples from collaborators originated in the United States, Italy and Spain and spanned both the acute and convalescent phases of COVID-19. The prospective study material was composed of cDNA or gDNA derived from T cells, B-cell-depleted T cells, or PBMCs. Deeply sampled blood TCRbeta repertoires from subjects exposed to, actively infected with, or recovered from COVID-19 were included in the dataset. The repertoires were made available in a free public database intended to serve as a resource for research on the immune response to SARS-CoV-2. Samples came from the ongoing ImmuneRACE study (first 160 participants) plus 1,254 subjects from 6 global collaborators. Sample metadata almost always included a de-identified subject ID, COVID-19 status, age in years and sex. HLA class I and class II types, where available, came from metadata supplied by the sample provider rather than from assay-based typing.

Collaborating institutions collected whole blood in K2EDTA tubes following their own protocols. For TCRbeta analysis, collaborators shipped samples in one of three forms: frozen whole blood, isolated PBMCs, or DNA extracted from either of those sample types. Measured from the cysteine to the phenylalanine, the CDR3 is 12 residues long. Of the read, only the CDR3 DNA is kept; its 36 bases are in frame from base 1. According to the germline V gene (reference sequence), CDR1 reads SGHNT and CDR2 reads YYREEE. Cut back by 4 bases and 5 bases, the V and J ends lie 9 bases apart. Paper-wide results and their limitations: Clinical and demographic metadata were provided uncurated, with the amount varying by source and participant.

A note on this clone: Its antigen remains unidentified. No much larger clonotype is one base removed from it; base qualities were not supplied.

TCRbeta CDR3 regions were amplified from genomic DNA by means of the immunoSEQ Assay, a bias-controlled multiplex PCR. The published analysis was carried out like this. Within the assay, amplification of reference gene primers was used to estimate how many nucleated cells each sample contained. To quantify the absolute abundance of each unique TCRbeta CDR3 rearrangement, sequence reads were collapsed and filtered. Productive Simpson clonality was computed per sample as the square root of Simpson's diversity index over productive rearrangements. What TCRdb holds here is the immuneACCESS table cut down to in-frame rearrangements. Part of the clones is not present; checked against another copy, under half of the missing clones reflect an unresolved V gene, and the others are unexplained. V and J calls and clone size follow that table, whereas D and trimming were derived from the DNA. The sample table holds just under 150,000 clones, of which approximately 84% were seen once. More than 2% of the sample is taken by the ten largest.

This clonotype originated in a human donor with acute or convalescent COVID-19. The donor label of this sample is uncertain. Recombination linked TRBV5-4 to TRBJ1-2, with a weak D call of TRBD1 (5 bases match). The sequenced sample consisted of peripheral blood. The CDR3 corresponds to CASSTDTYGYTF. The DNA sequence is given as TGTGCCAGCAGCACGGACACATATGGCTACACCTTC.